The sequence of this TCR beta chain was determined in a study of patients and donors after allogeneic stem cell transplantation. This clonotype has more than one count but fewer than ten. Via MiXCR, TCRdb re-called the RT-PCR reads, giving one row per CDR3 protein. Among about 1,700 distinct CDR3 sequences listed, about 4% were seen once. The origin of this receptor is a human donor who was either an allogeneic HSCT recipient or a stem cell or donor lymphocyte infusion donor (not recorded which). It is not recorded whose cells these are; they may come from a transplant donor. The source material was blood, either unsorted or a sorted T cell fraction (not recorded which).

CDR3 sequence reads: CASSLDRGNTEAFF. The CDR3 DNA sequence: TGTGCCAGCAGCTTAGATCGGGGGAACACTGAAGCTTTCTTT. The J gene is TRBJ1-1, the V gene TRBV7-8, with D unresolved. The CDR3 runs 14 residues. In germline, CDR1 is SGHVS, CDR2 FQNEAQ. V was clipped by 1 base and J by 1 base, with 7 bases between them.